A selection of T cell receptor beta chains follows, all from one sample in a study of T-cell memory formation after mild COVID-19. TCRdb reanalysed the 5' RACE reads using MiXCR and keeps one entry per CDR3 protein. The sample has roughly 480,000 distinct CDR3 sequences, approximately 23% seen once. Specimen: PBMCs or a T cell subset sorted from them (not recorded which). The source is an adult woman who had mild COVID-19 (a few samples of this study predate the infection). Cell type and time point are not known. The CDR3 runs from the conserved cysteine through the conserved F or W. Rows give clone size only sometimes, using once, few, many, or a class for an expanded clone.

j_call v_call clone_size cdr3_aa
TRBJ1-5 TRBV6-1 - CASSESQGFQPQHF
TRBJ1-2 TRBV7-9 - CASSPGTGGGYGYTF
TRBJ1-2 TRBV15 few CATSRDLPEGYGYTF
TRBJ1-1 TRBV18 - CASSPPGTANTEAFF
TRBJ2-1 TRBV30 few CAWSVGQGEYEQFF
TRBJ2-7 TRBV7-9 - CASSPVGGSTYEQYF
TRBJ2-3 TRBV3-1 - CASSQERHGGFTDTQYF
TRBJ2-7 TRBV7-2 - CASSATGSDSYEQYF
TRBJ2-3 TRBV5-1 - CASTPEAGEIDTQYF
TRBJ2-3 TRBV12-3/TRBV12-4 few CASSPRVVRDTDTQYF
TRBJ1-2 TRBV29-1 - CSATRQLDYGYTF
TRBJ2-5 TRBV6-1 once CASNPGVAGPRGTQYF
TRBJ2-1 TRBV7-2 few CASSLRIGRSGRGNEQFF
TRBJ2-1 TRBV10-3 - CAISEEGPNEQFF
TRBJ1-2 TRBV27 - CASSLEGGLGGYTF
TRBJ1-5 TRBV9 - CASSVTDGHQPQHF
TRBJ1-2 TRBV4-1 - CASSQGTLANYGYTF
TRBJ1-2 TRBV25-1 - CASRETGGNGYTF
TRBJ2-7 TRBV7-6 - CASSLSGEGPYEQYF
TRBJ2-3 TRBV24-1 - CATSDLLPDTQYF
TRBJ2-3 TRBV12-3/TRBV12-4 - CASTLNPASTDTQYF
TRBJ2-1 TRBV7-2 - CASSAWWRADEQFF
TRBJ1-2 TRBV3-1 - CASSQGWGNYGYTF
TRBJ1-1 TRBV27 few CASSFRRDRANTEAFF
TRBJ1-2 TRBV18 few CASSPSTVTNYGYTF
TRBJ1-4 TRBV15 - CATSRGTRGEKLFF
TRBJ2-1 TRBV25-1 - CASSELDEQFF
TRBJ2-2 TRBV11-2 - CASSLRLLGGAPGELFF
TRBJ2-2 TRBV6-4 few CASSPSRGRFDTGELFF
TRBJ2-1 TRBV2 - CASGTSGGSNEQFF
TRBJ2-7 TRBV5-8 few CASSLVFRGLYEQYF
TRBJ2-7 TRBV7-3 - CASSPTGGKQYF